This entry is about one T cell receptor (beta chain). Its specificity is unknown. Deep was the level at which the assay was run. On ten immunoSEQ deep assay plates, unsorted PBMC DNA was sequenced. Produced via immunoSEQ multiplex PCR; TCRdb's table is partial and in-frame only. The data contain about 480,000 clones, around 79% of them singletons. The CDR3 loop spans 12 amino acids. V was clipped by 4 bases and J by 5 bases, with 9 bases between them. In germline, CDR1 is SGDLS, CDR2 YYNGEE. This record belongs to a study of shared clonotypes between healthy human individuals. General study findings and limits: Blood was the only sampled material, and tissue repertoires likely differ.

V is TRBV9 and J is TRBJ2-5; D is unclear. The TCR comes from a woman in her 40s in good health. Some clones in this sample may be carry-over from other donors' samples. Material: PBMCs. The CDR3 here is CASSPTGETQYF. CDR3 sequence (DNA): TGTGCCAGCAGCCCGACCGGGGAGACCCAGTACTTC.